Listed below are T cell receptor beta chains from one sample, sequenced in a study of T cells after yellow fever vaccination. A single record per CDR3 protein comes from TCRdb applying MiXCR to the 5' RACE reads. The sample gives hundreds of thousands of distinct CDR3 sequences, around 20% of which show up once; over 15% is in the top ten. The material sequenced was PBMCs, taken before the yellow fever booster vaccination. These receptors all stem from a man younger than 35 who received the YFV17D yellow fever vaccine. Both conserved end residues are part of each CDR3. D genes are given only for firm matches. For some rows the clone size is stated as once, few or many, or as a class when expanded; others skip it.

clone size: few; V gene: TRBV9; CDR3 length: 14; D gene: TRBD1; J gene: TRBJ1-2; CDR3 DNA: TGTGCCAGCAGTGAACCCGGGACAGCCTATGGCTACACCTTC; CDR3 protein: CASSEPGTAYGYTF
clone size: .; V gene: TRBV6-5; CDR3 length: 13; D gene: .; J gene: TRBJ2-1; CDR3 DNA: TGTGCCAGCAGCATACAGTACTACAATGAGCAGTTCTTC; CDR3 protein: CASSIQYYNEQFF
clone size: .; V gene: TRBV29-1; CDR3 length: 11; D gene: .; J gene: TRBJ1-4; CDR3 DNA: TGCAGCGTTGTTAGGGGAGGACTACTGTTTTTT; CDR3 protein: CSVVRGGLLFF
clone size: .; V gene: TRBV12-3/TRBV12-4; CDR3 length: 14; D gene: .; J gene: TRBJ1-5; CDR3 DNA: TGTGCCAGCACCCGAGGGGGGGGCGATCAGCCCCAGCATTTT; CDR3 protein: CASTRGGGDQPQHF
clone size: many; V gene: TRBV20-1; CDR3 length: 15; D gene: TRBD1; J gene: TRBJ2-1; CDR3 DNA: TGCAGTGCTTCCCCACCGACAGGGGGCCACAATGAGCAGTTCTTC; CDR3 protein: CSASPPTGGHNEQFF
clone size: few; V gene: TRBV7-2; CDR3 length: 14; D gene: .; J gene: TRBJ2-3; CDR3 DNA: TGTGCCAGCAGCGATAGACGCGGCACAGATACGCAGTATTTT; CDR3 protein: CASSDRRGTDTQYF
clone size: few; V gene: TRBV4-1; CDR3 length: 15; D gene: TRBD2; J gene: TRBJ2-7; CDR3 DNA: TGCGCCAGCAGCCAAGTCCCTAGCGGGGGCGACGAGCAGTACTTC; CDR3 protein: CASSQVPSGGDEQYF
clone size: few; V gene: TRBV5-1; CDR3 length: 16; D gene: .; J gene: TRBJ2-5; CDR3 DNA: TGCGCCAGCAGCCCGGACCCAGGGCGGTACCAAGAGACCCAGTACTTC; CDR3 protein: CASSPDPGRYQETQYF
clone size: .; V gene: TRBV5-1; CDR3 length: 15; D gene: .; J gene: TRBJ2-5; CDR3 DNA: TGCGCCAGCAGCTGGAGCATCGGAGTACAAGAGACCCAGTACTTC; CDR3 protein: CASSWSIGVQETQYF
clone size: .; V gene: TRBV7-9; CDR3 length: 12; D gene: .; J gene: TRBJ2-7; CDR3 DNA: TGTGCCAGCAGCTTAGCAGGGAAGGAGCAGTACTTC; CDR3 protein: CASSLAGKEQYF
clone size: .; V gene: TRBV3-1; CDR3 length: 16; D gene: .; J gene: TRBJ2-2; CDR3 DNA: TGTGCCAGCAGCCAAATTCCGGGGTCGAACACCGGGGAGCTGTTTTTT; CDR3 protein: CASSQIPGSNTGELFF
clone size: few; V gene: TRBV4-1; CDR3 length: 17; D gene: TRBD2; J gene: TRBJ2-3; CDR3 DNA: TGCGCCAGCAGCCATTATGGGACTAGCGGGGACACAGATACGCAGTATTTT; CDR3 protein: CASSHYGTSGDTDTQYF
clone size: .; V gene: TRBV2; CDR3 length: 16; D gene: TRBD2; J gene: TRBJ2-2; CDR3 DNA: TGTGCCAGCAGTCCGGGACTAGCGGGTTACACCGGGGAGCTGTTTTTT; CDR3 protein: CASSPGLAGYTGELFF
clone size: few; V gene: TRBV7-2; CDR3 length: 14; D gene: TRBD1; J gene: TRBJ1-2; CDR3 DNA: TGTGCCAGCAGCACCCCGACAGGGTCTCATGGCTACACCTTC; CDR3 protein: CASSTPTGSHGYTF
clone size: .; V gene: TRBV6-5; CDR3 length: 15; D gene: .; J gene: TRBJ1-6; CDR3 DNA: TGTGCCAGCAGTTACTCGACTCCCTTGAATTCACCCCTCCACTTT; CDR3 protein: CASSYSTPLNSPLHF
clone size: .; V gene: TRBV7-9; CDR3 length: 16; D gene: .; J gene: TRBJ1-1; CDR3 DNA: TGTGCCAGCACCACACGAGGGGTGTATAGGGCCACTGAAGCTTTCTTT; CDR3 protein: CASTTRGVYRATEAFF
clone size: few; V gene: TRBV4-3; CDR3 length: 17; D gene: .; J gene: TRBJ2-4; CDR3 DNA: TGCGCCAGCAGCCAAGTAGCCGGCGACAGAGCGTCAAACATTCAGTACTTC; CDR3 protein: CASSQVAGDRASNIQYF
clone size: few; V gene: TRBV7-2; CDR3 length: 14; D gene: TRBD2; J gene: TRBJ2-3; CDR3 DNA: TGTGCCAGCAGCTTGGGACTAGTAGGGGATACGCAGTATTTT; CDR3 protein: CASSLGLVGDTQYF
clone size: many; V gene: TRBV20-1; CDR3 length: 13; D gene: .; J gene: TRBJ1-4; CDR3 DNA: TGCAGTGCTCCGCTTGCAACTAATGAAAAACTGTTTTTT; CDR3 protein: CSAPLATNEKLFF
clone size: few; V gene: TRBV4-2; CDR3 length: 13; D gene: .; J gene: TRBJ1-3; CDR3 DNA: TGTGCCAGCAGCCGCAGCTCTGGAAACACCATATATTTT; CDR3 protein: CASSRSSGNTIYF
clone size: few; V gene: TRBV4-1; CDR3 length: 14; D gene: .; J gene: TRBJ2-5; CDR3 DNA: TGCGCCAGCAGCCAGCGGGCGGCGGCGGAGACCCAGTACTTC; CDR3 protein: CASSQRAAAETQYF
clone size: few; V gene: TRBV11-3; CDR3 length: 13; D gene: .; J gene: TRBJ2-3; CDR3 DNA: TGTGCCAGCAGTTTGACGAACATGAATACGCAGTATTTT; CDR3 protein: CASSLTNMNTQYF
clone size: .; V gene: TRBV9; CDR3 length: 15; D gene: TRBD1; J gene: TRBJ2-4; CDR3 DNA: TGTGCCAGCAGCGCCGGACAGGGGGCCAAAAACATTCAGTACTTC; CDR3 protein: CASSAGQGAKNIQYF
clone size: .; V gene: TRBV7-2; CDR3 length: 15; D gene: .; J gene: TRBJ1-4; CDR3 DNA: TGTGCCAGCAGCGCCTCAGGGAGGACTAATGAAAAACTGTTTTTT; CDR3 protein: CASSASGRTNEKLFF
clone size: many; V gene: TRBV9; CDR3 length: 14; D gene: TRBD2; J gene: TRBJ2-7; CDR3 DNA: TGTGCCAGCAGCGTAGGCGGGAGCTCCTACGAGCAGTACTTC; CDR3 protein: CASSVGGSSYEQYF
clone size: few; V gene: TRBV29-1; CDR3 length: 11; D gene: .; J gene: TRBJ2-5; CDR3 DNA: TGCAGCGTTCACAGGGAAGAGACCCAGTACTTC; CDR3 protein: CSVHREETQYF
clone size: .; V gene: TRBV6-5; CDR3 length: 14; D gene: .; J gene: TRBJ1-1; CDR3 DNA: TGTGCCAGCAGTTACGGACAGAGGAACACTGAAGCTTTCTTT; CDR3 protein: CASSYGQRNTEAFF
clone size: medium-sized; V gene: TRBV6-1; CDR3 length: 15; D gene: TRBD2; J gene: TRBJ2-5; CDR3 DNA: TGTGCCAGCAGTGAATTAGCGGGGGGGCCAGAGACCCAGTACTTC; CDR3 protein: CASSELAGGPETQYF
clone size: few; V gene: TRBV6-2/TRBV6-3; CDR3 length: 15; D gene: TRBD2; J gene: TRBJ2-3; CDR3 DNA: TGTGCCAGCAGTTTTGCGGGGGGGCCCACAGATACGCAGTATTTT; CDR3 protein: CASSFAGGPTDTQYF
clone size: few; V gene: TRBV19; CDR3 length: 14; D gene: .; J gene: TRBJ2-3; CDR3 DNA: TGTGCCAGTAGTCACCAGAAAGGAGTAGATACGCAGTATTTT; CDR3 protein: CASSHQKGVDTQYF
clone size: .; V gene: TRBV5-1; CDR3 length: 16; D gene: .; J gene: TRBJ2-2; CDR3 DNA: TGCGCCAGCAGCCGGGGGGACAGGACGAACACCGGGGAGCTGTTTTTT; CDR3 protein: CASSRGDRTNTGELFF
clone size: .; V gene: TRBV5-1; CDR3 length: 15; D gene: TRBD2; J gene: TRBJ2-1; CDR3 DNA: TGCGCCAGCAGACTTAGCGGGGGCTCCTACAATGAGCAGTTCTTC; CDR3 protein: CASRLSGGSYNEQFF
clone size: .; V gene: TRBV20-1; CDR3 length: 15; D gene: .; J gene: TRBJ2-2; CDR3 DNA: TGCAGTGCTAGAGGGCAGGGGGGTAACACCGGGGAGCTGTTTTTT; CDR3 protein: CSARGQGGNTGELFF
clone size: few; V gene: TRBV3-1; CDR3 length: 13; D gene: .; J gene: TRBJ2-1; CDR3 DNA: TGTGCCAGCAGCAGGACAGTCCCCAATGAGCAGTTCTTC; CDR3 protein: CASSRTVPNEQFF
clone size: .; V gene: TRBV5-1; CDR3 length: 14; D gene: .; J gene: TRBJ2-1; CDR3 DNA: TGCGCCAGCAGCTTGGGGTCAGGGGACAATGAGCAGTTCTTC; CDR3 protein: CASSLGSGDNEQFF
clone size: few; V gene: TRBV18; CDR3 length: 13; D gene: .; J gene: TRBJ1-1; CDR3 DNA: TGTGCCAGCTCGATGACAGGTGCCACTGAAGCTTTCTTT; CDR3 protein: CASSMTGATEAFF
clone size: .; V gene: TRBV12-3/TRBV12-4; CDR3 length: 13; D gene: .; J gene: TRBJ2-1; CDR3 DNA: TGTGCCAGCAGTATAACTTCCTACAATGAGCAGTTCTTC; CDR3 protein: CASSITSYNEQFF
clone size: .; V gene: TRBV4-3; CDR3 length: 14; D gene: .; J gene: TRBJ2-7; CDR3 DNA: TGCGCCAGGAGCCAGGCTCCGGGCTCCTACGAGCAGTACTTC; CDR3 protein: CARSQAPGSYEQYF
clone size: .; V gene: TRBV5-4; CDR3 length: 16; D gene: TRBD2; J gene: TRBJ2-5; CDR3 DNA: TGTGCCAGCAGCCGGAATAGCGGGGGGGCCATCGAGACCCAGTACTTC; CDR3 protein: CASSRNSGGAIETQYF
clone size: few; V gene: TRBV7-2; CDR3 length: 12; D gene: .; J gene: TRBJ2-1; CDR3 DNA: TGTGCCAGCACTGCGGTCGGATATGAGCAGTTCTTC; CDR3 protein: CASTAVGYEQFF
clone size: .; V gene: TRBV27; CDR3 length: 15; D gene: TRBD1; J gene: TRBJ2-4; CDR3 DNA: TGTGCCAGCAGCCTATCAGGGACAGTCAAAAACATTCAGTACTTC; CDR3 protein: CASSLSGTVKNIQYF
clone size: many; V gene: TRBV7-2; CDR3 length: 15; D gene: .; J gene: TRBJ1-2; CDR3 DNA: TGTGCCAGCACCCCTCCCACGACAGCCGTCTATGGCTACACCTTC; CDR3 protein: CASTPPTTAVYGYTF
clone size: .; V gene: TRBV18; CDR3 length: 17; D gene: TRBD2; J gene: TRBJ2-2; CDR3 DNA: TGTGCCAGCTCACGGACTAGCGGGGGGCACAACACCGGGGAGCTGTTTTTT; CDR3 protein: CASSRTSGGHNTGELFF
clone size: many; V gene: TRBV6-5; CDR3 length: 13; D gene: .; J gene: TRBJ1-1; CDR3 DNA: TGTGCCAGCAGTTATGGTGAGAACACTGAAGCTTTCTTT; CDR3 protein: CASSYGENTEAFF
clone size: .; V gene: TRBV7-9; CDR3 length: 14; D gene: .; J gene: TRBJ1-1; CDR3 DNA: TGTGCCAGCAGCTCCTCGGACGGGAACACTGAAGCTTTCTTT; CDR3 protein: CASSSSDGNTEAFF
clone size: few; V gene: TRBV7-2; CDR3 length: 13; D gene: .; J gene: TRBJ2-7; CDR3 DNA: TGTGCCAGCAGCCTTAACAGGGTAAACGAGCAGTACTTC; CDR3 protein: CASSLNRVNEQYF
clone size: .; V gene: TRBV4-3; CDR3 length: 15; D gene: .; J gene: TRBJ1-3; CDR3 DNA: TGCGCCAGCAGCTACGCAGGGGCTGAAGGAAACACCATATATTTT; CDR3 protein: CASSYAGAEGNTIYF
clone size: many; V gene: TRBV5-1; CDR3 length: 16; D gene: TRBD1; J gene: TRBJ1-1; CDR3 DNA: TGCGCCAGCAGCGACGGGACAGGTCTCATGAACACTGAAGCTTTCTTT; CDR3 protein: CASSDGTGLMNTEAFF
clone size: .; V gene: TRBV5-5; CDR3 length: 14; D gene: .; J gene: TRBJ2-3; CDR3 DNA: TGTGCCAGCAGCTTCGGGGTAATGGGGGATACGCAGTATTTT; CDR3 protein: CASSFGVMGDTQYF
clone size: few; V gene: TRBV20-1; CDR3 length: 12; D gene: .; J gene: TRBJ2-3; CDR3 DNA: TGCAGTGCTAGACTAGGAACGAATACGCAGTATTTT; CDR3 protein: CSARLGTNTQYF